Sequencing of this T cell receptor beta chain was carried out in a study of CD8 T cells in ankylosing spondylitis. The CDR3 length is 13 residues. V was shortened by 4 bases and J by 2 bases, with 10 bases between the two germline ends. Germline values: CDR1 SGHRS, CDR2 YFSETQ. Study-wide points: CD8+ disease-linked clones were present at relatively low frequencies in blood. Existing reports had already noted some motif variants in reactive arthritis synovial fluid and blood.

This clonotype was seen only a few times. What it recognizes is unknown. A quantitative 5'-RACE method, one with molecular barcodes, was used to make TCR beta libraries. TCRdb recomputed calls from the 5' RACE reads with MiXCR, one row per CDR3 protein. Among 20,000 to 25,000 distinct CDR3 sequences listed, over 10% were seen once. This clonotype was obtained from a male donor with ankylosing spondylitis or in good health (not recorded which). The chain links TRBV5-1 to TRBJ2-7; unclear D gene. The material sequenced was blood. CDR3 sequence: CASSPMKTYEQYF. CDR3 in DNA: TGCGCCAGCAGCCCCATGAAGACCTACGAGCAGTACTTC.